Below, 30 T cell receptor beta chains from the same sample are listed, as sequenced in a study of blood T cell repertoires in COVID-19. This table comes from immunoSEQ multiplex PCR, and its TCRdb copy is limited to in-frame clones, with some not included. The sample carries 210,000 or so clones, 80% to 90% recorded once. The sequenced sample was PBMCs or T cells enriched from blood (not recorded which). Receptors were obtained from a woman between 25 and 40 years old who had been exposed to COVID-19.

The gene calls are TRBV6-5 and TRBJ2-7; the match to TRBD1 covers 7 bases. The CDR3 runs to 14 residues. V was clipped by 7 bases and J by 4 bases; unmatched bases: 10. Per germline, CDR1 MNHEY and CDR2 SVGAGI. The CDR3 region is CASTPPGQSYEQYF. The CDR3 nucleotides are TGTGCCAGCACCCCACCGGGACAGAGTTACGAGCAGTACTTC.

The chain is built from TRBV27 and TRBJ1-2, with 8 nucleotides matching TRBD1. The trim removed 4 bases at V and 6 bases at J, leaving 10 bases unmatched. Germline CDR1 reads MNHEY; CDR2 reads SMNVEV (reference sequence). The CDR3 runs to 15 residues. Written as DNA, the CDR3 is TGTGCCAGCAGTTCACTCCGGGACAGGTCTCATGGCTACACCTTC. This encodes CASSSLRDRSHGYTF.

This CDR3 reads CASSQDRTGGLETQYF. CDR3 coding DNA: TGCGCCAGCAGCCAAGATCGGACAGGGGGCTTGGAGACCCAGTACTTC. V and J are TRBV4-1 and TRBJ2-5; 11 nucleotides agree with TRBD1. The CDR3 runs to 16 residues. V dropped 0 bases and J dropped 5; count of bases not matched to a gene: 5. Germline V gene lookup returns CDR1 MGHRA and CDR2 YSYEKL.

The V gene is TRBV30, the J gene TRBJ2-1, with TRBD2 matching 12 bases. Germline V gene sequence: CDR1 GTSNPN, CDR2 SVGIG (reference sequence). The CDR3 sequence is 17 residues long. V dropped 2 bases and J dropped 9; count of bases not matched to a gene: 14. CDR3 in amino acids: CAWSTRWTSGNAGEQFF. CDR3 sequence (DNA): TGTGCCTGGAGTACTCGTTGGACTAGCGGGAACGCAGGTGAGCAGTTCTTC.

V gene TRBV9 combines with J gene TRBJ2-6; TRBD2 agrees at 7 bases. V dropped 4 bases and J dropped 0; count of bases not matched to a gene: 13. The CDR3 covers 19 residues. From germline, CDR1 is SGDLS and CDR2 YYNGEE. CDR3 sequence: CASSPGEGTSTSGANVLTF. In nucleotides, the CDR3 is TGTGCCAGCAGCCCCGGGGAGGGGACTTCCACCTCTGGGGCCAACGTCCTGACTTTC.

The chain employs TRBV4-2 and TRBJ2-7, with 11 bases matching TRBD1. Unmatched junction bases numbered 1, after V lost 0 bases and J lost 0 bases. The length of the CDR3 is 16 residues. CDR1 and CDR2 (germline): LGHNA, YNFKEQ. The CDR3: CASSQEGTGGSYEQYF. DNA of the CDR3: TGTGCCAGCAGCCAAGAGGGGACAGGGGGCTCCTACGAGCAGTACTTC.

V and J are TRBV5-4 and TRBJ1-4; 7 bases line up with TRBD1. Germline V gene data show CDR1 as SGHNT and CDR2 as YYREEE (reference sequence). The CDR3 runs 15 residues. J gave up 4 bases and V 4 bases, and 7 bases lay outside the gene matches. This CDR3 is CASSPQTGSNEKLFF. CDR3 coding DNA: TGTGCCAGCAGCCCTCAGACAGGGAGTAATGAAAAACTGTTTTTT. Combining the CDR3 with reference TRBV5-4 and TRBJ1-4 gives the whole variable domain ETGVTQSPTHLIKTRGQQVTLRCSSQSGHNTVSWYQQALGQGPQFIFQYYREEENGRGNFPPRFSGLQFPNYSSELNVNALELDDSALYLCASSPQTGSNEKLFFGSGTQLSVL.

This clone was detected only once. This sample also contains other DNA sequences that code for the same CDR3. The rearrangement links TRBV27 to TRBJ2-2; D unclear. Germline V gene data show CDR1 as MNHEY and CDR2 as SMNVEV (reference sequence). This CDR3 has 11 residues. V dropped 3 bases and J dropped 6 bases, with 2 bases sitting between them. The CDR3 loop is CASSFSGELFF. As DNA, the CDR3 is TGTGCCAGCAGTTTCTCCGGGGAGCTGTTTTTT.

The V gene is TRBV28, the J gene TRBJ1-4; tentatively, D is TRBD1 (6 bases). The germline V gene has CDR1 MDHEN and CDR2 SYDVKM. The V and J ends lost 8 bases and 4 bases respectively, with 17 bases between them. This CDR3 spans 15 amino acids. CDR3 DNA: TGTGCCAGCGGCCCGCAGGACAGCTATAATGAAAAACTGTTTTTT. This codes for CASGPQDSYNEKLFF.

The chain recombines TRBV11-2 with TRBJ2-7, with D maybe TRBD2 (6 bases). Trimming left V 1 base short and J 4 bases short, with 17 bases between. The CDR3 totals 16 residues. Germline V gene data show CDR1 as SGHAT and CDR2 as FQNNGV. CDR3 residues: CASSLVVGTGGYEQYF. The CDR3 DNA is TGTGCCAGCAGCTTAGTTGTCGGGACTGGGGGATACGAGCAGTACTTC.

The V and J genes are TRBV11-2 and TRBJ1-1, with no clear D. The CDR3 extends over 11 amino acids. Trimming cost V 5 bases and J 8 bases, with 9 bases left between them. Germline CDR1 reads SGHAT; CDR2 reads FQNNGV. In nucleotides, the CDR3 is TGTGCCAGCAGCCTCGAGATGGAAGCTTTCTTT. Translated, it gives CASSLEMEAFF.

This sequence joins TRBV6-1 and TRBJ1-2; D ambiguous. Germline V gene sequence: CDR1 MNHNS, CDR2 SASEGT. This CDR3 spans 16 amino acids. Trimming stripped 2 bases from V and 0 bases from J, with 13 bases between. In nucleotides, the CDR3 is TGTGCCAGCAGTGAATATTGGAGGGCTACTAACTATGGCTACACCTTC. It codes for CASSEYWRATNYGYTF.

The V and J genes are TRBV10-3 and TRBJ1-6; 9 nucleotides agree with TRBD1. The CDR3 has 13 amino acids. The germline V gene has CDR1 ENHRY and CDR2 SYGVKD. Germline trimming cut 4 bases from V and 8 bases from J; bases unmatched to any gene: 0. The CDR3 is CAISGTGDSPLHF. The CDR3 DNA sequence: TGTGCCATCAGTGGGACAGGGGATTCACCCCTCCACTTT.

The chain's CDR3 is CASGLVPLAQSGNTIYF. The CDR3 nucleotides read TGTGCTAGTGGTTTGGTACCCCTGGCCCAGTCTGGAAACACCATATATTTT. This chain links TRBV12-5 with TRBJ1-3; D unresolved. The CDR3 extends over 17 amino acids. Germline V CDR1 and CDR2: LGHNT, FRNRAP. Trimming took off 0 bases at V and 1 base at J, with 13 bases between the two ends.

The J gene is TRBJ1-5, the V gene TRBV19, with no clear D. This CDR3 has 9 residues. Germline-derived CDR1 and CDR2 are LNHDA and SQIVND (reference sequence). V shed 8 bases and J shed 11 bases, with 7 bases lying between them. CDR3: CASGISQHF. CDR3 in DNA: TGTGCCAGTGGCATTTCCCAGCATTTT.

The chain joins TRBV27 to TRBJ2-7, with 7 nucleotides matching TRBD2. This CDR3 comprises 15 residues. Germline CDR1 reads MNHEY; CDR2 reads SMNVEV (reference sequence). V was pared by 4 bases and J by 3 bases, with 9 bases of the junction left unmatched. This CDR3 is CASSYSGGLSYEQYF. CDR3 DNA sequence: TGTGCCAGCAGTTATTCGGGAGGTCTCAGCTACGAGCAGTACTTC.

This chain connects TRBV5-1 to TRBJ1-2, with TRBD1 matching 8 bases. Germline V gene sequence: CDR1 SGHRS, CDR2 YFSETQ. The CDR3 extends over 15 amino acids. Trimming removed 2 bases from V and 4 bases from J; junction bases left unmatched: 7. The CDR3 loop is CASSLSAGGGYGYTF. The CDR3 region has the DNA TGCGCCAGCAGCTTATCAGCAGGGGGCGGCTATGGCTACACCTTC. The variable domain in full, with the rest retrieved from reference TRBV5-1 and TRBJ1-2, is KAGVTQTPRYLIKTRGQQVTLSCSPISGHRSVSWYQQTPGQGLQFLFEYFSETQRNKGNFPGRFSGRQFSNSRSEMNVSTLELGDSALYLCASSLSAGGGYGYTFGSGTRLTVV.

The rearrangement links TRBV2 to TRBJ2-5; D gene uncertain. The CDR3 has 13 amino acids. Trimming cost V 7 bases and J 5 bases, with 14 bases left between them. CDR1 is SNHLY and CDR2 is FYNNEI in the germline V gene. The chain's CDR3 is CASMRWLGETQYF. The CDR3 nucleotides read TGTGCCAGCATGCGATGGCTAGGCGAGACCCAGTACTTC.

V is TRBV2 and J is TRBJ2-7; D uncertain. The V and J ends lost 8 bases and 4 bases respectively, with 15 bases between them. Per germline, CDR1 SNHLY and CDR2 FYNNEI. The CDR3 contains 13 residues. CDR3 in amino acids: CASEPSTPYEQYF. Written as DNA, the CDR3 is TGTGCCAGCGAACCCTCGACACCGTACGAGCAGTACTTC.

V gene TRBV30 combines with J gene TRBJ1-1; 7 nucleotides line up with TRBD1. The CDR3 spans 21 residues. Trimming at V came to 0 bases and at J to 2 bases, leaving 24 bases not matched to a gene. Germline V lookup: CDR1 GTSNPN, CDR2 SVGIG (reference sequence). DNA of the CDR3: TGTGCCTGGAGTGTACCAAGGGGGCGGCTCGGAAGGGTATTCAATAACACTGAAGCTTTCTTT. This codes for CAWSVPRGRLGRVFNNTEAFF.

The J gene is TRBJ1-4, the V gene TRBV6-5, with D tentatively TRBD1 (5 bases). V lost 0 bases and J lost 6, with 11 bases in between. CDR1 is MNHEY, CDR2 SVGAGI, per germline. CDR3 length: 15 residues. Here the CDR3 reads CASSYSGRDDEKLFF. Written as DNA, the CDR3 is TGTGCCAGCAGTTACTCTGGCAGGGATGATGAAAAACTGTTTTTT.

This rearrangement joins TRBV10-2 to TRBJ1-2; TRBD1 matches at 9 bases. CDR3 length equals 12 residues. Trimming at V came to 6 bases and at J to 8 bases, leaving 4 bases not matched to a gene. Germline V gives CDR1 WSHSY, CDR2 SAAADI. This CDR3 is CASRGTGIGYTF. The DNA of the CDR3 is TGCGCCAGCAGGGGGACAGGGATCGGCTACACCTTC.

The J gene is TRBJ1-3, the V gene TRBV4-1; a possible D gene is TRBD1 (5 bases). The CDR3 has 14 amino acids. Germline V CDR1 and CDR2: MGHRA, YSYEKL. V was shortened by 1 base and J by 7 bases, with 11 bases between the two germline ends. CDR3 amino acids: CASSQAWGENTIYF. The CDR3 coding sequence is TGCGCCAGCAGCCAAGCTTGGGGGGAGAACACCATATATTTT.

The CDR3 loop reads CASSGTGLAGAGELFF. DNA for the CDR3: TGTGCCAGCAGCGGAACCGGACTAGCGGGAGCCGGGGAGCTGTTTTTT. J is TRBJ2-2 and V is TRBV5-4, with 13 bases aligning to TRBD2. The CDR3 runs to 16 residues. Germline lookup yields CDR1 SGHNT and CDR2 YYREEE (reference sequence). V lost 4 bases, J lost 6 bases, and 6 bases stayed unmatched.

This chain links TRBV7-6 with TRBJ2-3; 7 bases fit TRBD1. Germline CDR1 is SGHVS and CDR2 is FNYEAQ. The CDR3 extends over 14 amino acids. The ends lost 5 bases at V and 2 bases at J; junction bases unmatched: 4. The CDR3 reads CASSIQGLTDTQYF. The CDR3 DNA reads as TGTGCCAGCAGCATACAGGGGCTCACAGATACGCAGTATTTT. Full variable domain (missing parts from reference TRBV7-6 and TRBJ2-3): GAGVSQSPRYKVTKRGQDVALRCDPISGHVSLYWYRQALGQGPEFLTYFNYEAQQDKSGLPNDRFSAERPEGSISTLTIQRTEQRDSAMYRCASSIQGLTDTQYFGPGTRLTVL.

The chain links TRBV19 to TRBJ1-2; perhaps TRBD1 as D (6 bases). The germline V and J ends were trimmed by 2 bases and 4 bases, with 14 bases remaining between them. This CDR3 has 15 residues. The germline V gene has CDR1 LNHDA and CDR2 SQIVND (reference sequence). The DNA of the CDR3 is TGTGCCAGTAGTATACCCCGACAGGCGTCCTATGGCTACACCTTC. Translating gives CASSIPRQASYGYTF.

The gene calls are TRBV24-1 and TRBJ2-3, with TRBD1 identical over 8 bases. The germline V gene has CDR1 KGHDR and CDR2 SFDVKD. V lost 7 bases and J lost 6; bases outside the gene matches: 14. The CDR3 runs 16 residues. Written as DNA, the CDR3 is TGTGCCACCAGCCCCAGGGACAGGCCCACTTTCGATACGCAGTATTTT. This encodes CATSPRDRPTFDTQYF.

The rearrangement uses TRBV6-1 and TRBJ1-2; weak D call: TRBD1 (5 bases). The germline V gene encodes CDR1 MNHNS and CDR2 SASEGT. The CDR3 runs to 16 residues. The V gene lost 1 base and the J gene lost 5 bases, with 17 bases spanning the gap. The CDR3 spells CASSEDSGVRRYGYTF. The DNA for the CDR3 is TGTGCCAGCAGTGAAGATTCGGGGGTGAGGCGATATGGCTACACCTTC.

The count of this clone is one. This rearrangement joins TRBV4-1 to TRBJ1-2, with D unresolved. CDR1 and CDR2 from the germline V gene are MGHRA and YSYEKL. Trimming took 4 bases from V and 6 from J, leaving 15 bases between them. The CDR3 is 14 residues long. The CDR3 region is CASSLFEGGDGYTF. The CDR3 nucleotides read TGCGCCAGCAGCCTGTTTGAGGGCGGGGATGGCTACACCTTC.

V is TRBV5-1 and J is TRBJ2-3, with D perhaps matching TRBD1 (5 bases). The CDR3 is made up of 17 amino acids. The germline V gene encodes CDR1 SGHRS and CDR2 YFSETQ. The V end lost 7 bases, the J end lost 3 bases, and 24 bases lay between the germline ends. The CDR3 spells CASHPGMGLHGTDTQYF. The CDR3 region has the DNA TGCGCCAGCCATCCTGGAATGGGGCTTCATGGGACAGATACGCAGTATTTT.